One sample yielded the 32 T cell receptor beta chains listed below, sequenced in a study of a mutant IDH1 vaccine in newly diagnosed glioma. Their antigen targets remain unknown. Time point specified: week 23, last vaccination. One vaccine dose held 300 ug of mutant IDH1 20-mer peptide and came with topical imiquimod. This table comes from immunoSEQ multiplex PCR, and its TCRdb copy is limited to in-frame clones, with some not included. The profile covers 70,000 to 90,000 clones, with 85% appearing a single time and over 2% taken by the ten largest. Source: PBMCs, taken from a glioma patient whose treatment included an IDH1 peptide vaccine. All receptors derive from a man in his thirties or forties with glioma. Some clones in this sample may be carry-over from other donors' samples.

This clone appeared a single time. This chain joins TRBV5-5 and TRBJ1-2; D not certain. The germline V gene has CDR1 SGHKS and CDR2 YYEKEE (reference sequence). CDR3 size: 15 residues. V was trimmed by 3 bases and J by 1 base, leaving 13 bases between them. The CDR3 nucleotides read TGTGCCAGCAGCTCGACAAGGGCGGTTAACTATGGCTACACCTTC. Translated: CASSSTRAVNYGYTF.

The chain recombines TRBV2 with TRBJ1-6; the match to TRBD1 covers 9 bases. The V segment lost 6 bases and the J segment 6 bases; nucleotides outside the gene matches: 6. CDR3 size: 15 residues. Germline V lookup: CDR1 SNHLY, CDR2 FYNNEI. Written as DNA, the CDR3 is TGTGCCAGCAGAGAGACAGGGGGGCTTAATTCACCCCTCCACTTT. It yields the protein CASRETGGLNSPLHF.

This clone was observed a few times. V and J are TRBV7-9 and TRBJ2-1; 7 bases align to TRBD2. The ends lost 4 bases at V and 1 base at J; junction bases unmatched: 16. Germline CDR1 reads SEHNR; CDR2 reads FQNEAQ (reference sequence). This CDR3 region has 19 residues. The CDR3 sequence: CASSSTPGLTPRSYNEQFF. In nucleotides, the CDR3 is TGTGCCAGCAGCTCAACGCCGGGACTAACCCCTAGGTCCTACAATGAGCAGTTCTTC.

This clone has only a few counts. The rearrangement joins TRBV10-3 to TRBJ2-7, with 8 bases lining up with TRBD2. After removal of 2 bases from V and 5 bases from J, the junction contained 5 bases not matched to a gene. The CDR3 is 14 amino acids. The V gene's germline CDR1 is ENHRY and CDR2 SYGVKD. This chain's CDR3 is CAISEEREMNEQYF. The CDR3 region has the DNA TGTGCCATCAGTGAGGAGCGGGAGATGAACGAGCAGTACTTC.

This clone was seen more than once but under ten times. The chain has TRBV2 and TRBJ1-5, with 7 positions matching TRBD1. The V and J ends lost 7 bases and 3 bases, in that order; junction bases with no gene match: 6. The CDR3 sequence is 14 residues long. Germline V CDR1 and CDR2: SNHLY, FYNNEI. In DNA form, the CDR3 reads TGTGCCAGCACTACACAGGGGTCCAATCAGCCCCAGCATTTT. Translation: CASTTQGSNQPQHF.

This sequence joins TRBV19 and TRBJ2-2, with no clear D. Germline V gene sequence: CDR1 LNHDA, CDR2 SQIVND (reference sequence). Trimming took 3 bases from V and 6 from J, leaving 11 bases between them. The CDR3 length is 14 residues. CDR3 residues: CASSIPSWAGELFF. CDR3 coding DNA: TGTGCCAGTAGTATCCCCTCCTGGGCCGGGGAGCTGTTTTTT.

The V and J genes are TRBV18 and TRBJ1-6, with TRBD1 as a possible D gene (5 bases). There are 15 residues in the CDR3. Trimming removed 6 bases from V and 5 bases from J, with 14 bases in between. The V gene's germline CDR1 is KGHSH and CDR2 LQKENI. CDR3 coding DNA: TGTGCCAGCTCCCCTTTGGGGGACGATAATTCACCCCTCCACTTT. It encodes CASSPLGDDNSPLHF.

The J gene is TRBJ1-2, the V gene TRBV29-1; 11 positions agree with TRBD1. From germline, CDR1 is SQVTM and CDR2 ANQGSEA. Trimming cost V 6 bases and J 7 bases; bases outside gene matches: 10. There are 14 residues in the CDR3. The DNA for the CDR3 is TGCAGCGTGCGGACAGGGGGCTTGAAGGGTGGCTACACCTTC. Translation: CSVRTGGLKGGYTF.

This sequence joins TRBV19 and TRBJ1-2, with D uncertain. Between the trimmed V and J ends, which lost 0 bases and 6 bases, there was a span of 8 bases. The CDR3 loop spans 13 amino acids. CDR1 and CDR2 (germline): LNHDA, SQIVND (reference sequence). The CDR3 DNA is TGTGCCAGTAGTATAGATCTGATAGATGGCTACACCTTC. Translating it yields CASSIDLIDGYTF.

This clone came up a few times. V usage is TRBV6-6 and J usage is TRBJ1-5, with no clear D. Between the trimmed V and J ends, which lost 6 bases and 0 bases, there was a span of 9 bases. CDR3 length equals 14 residues. Germline CDR1 reads MNHNY; CDR2 reads SVGAGI (reference sequence). CDR3 amino acids: CASRMQYSNQPQHF. DNA of the CDR3: TGTGCCAGCAGAATGCAATATAGCAATCAGCCCCAGCATTTT.

The V call is TRBV6-1, the J call TRBJ1-2; D is ambiguous. Germline CDR1 is MNHNS and CDR2 is SASEGT. This CDR3 region has 12 residues. The V and J ends lost 2 bases and 4 bases respectively, with 5 bases between them. CDR3 in DNA: TGTGCCAGCAGTGAATGGGGCTATGGCTACACCTTC. This encodes CASSEWGYGYTF.

This clone has just one count. The genes are TRBV10-3 and TRBJ2-7; 11 bases are a match to TRBD2. The CDR3 covers 16 residues. Trimming at V came to 1 base and at J to 3 bases, leaving 5 bases not matched to a gene. Germline values: CDR1 ENHRY, CDR2 SYGVKD. CDR3 sequence: CAISEYLAGGHYEQYF. The CDR3 region has the DNA TGTGCCATCAGTGAGTATCTAGCGGGAGGCCACTACGAGCAGTACTTC.

This chain connects TRBV28 to TRBJ2-5; TRBD1 might be the D (6 bases). The CDR3 consists of 14 residues. The germline CDR1 and CDR2 sequences are MDHEN and SYDVKM. V lost 3 bases, J lost 3 bases, and 11 bases lay in between. The CDR3 nucleotides are TGTGCCAGCAGTTTTGAATCAGGGGAAGAGACCCAGTACTTC. Translation gives CASSFESGEETQYF.

Of note for this clone: It differs at one base from a far larger clone, so likely a read error. Other DNA sequences in this sample translate to the same CDR3. The CDR3 spells CASRGQGKAEAFF. For the CDR3, the DNA is TGCGCCAGCAGGGGACAGGGCAAGGCTGAGGCTTTCTTT. The V and J genes are TRBV10-1 and TRBJ1-1; TRBD1 matches 9 bases. Germline V gene sequence: CDR1 WNHNN, CDR2 SYGVQD (reference sequence). The CDR3 consists of 13 residues.

This clone has just one count. The rearrangement links TRBV28 to TRBJ2-6; 9 nucleotides line up with TRBD1. This CDR3 region has 16 residues. V lost 5 bases and J lost 2; bases outside the gene matches: 4. CDR1 and CDR2 from the germline V gene are MDHEN and SYDVKM. The CDR3 loop reads CASSPTGGAGANVLTF. CDR3 in DNA: TGTGCCAGCAGTCCGACAGGGGGGGCTGGGGCCAACGTCCTGACTTTC.

This clone was detected a few times. The chain recombines TRBV2 with TRBJ1-6; 7 bases agree with TRBD1. V was pared by 5 bases and J by 7 bases, with 8 bases of the junction left unmatched. Germline loops: CDR1 SNHLY, CDR2 FYNNEI. The CDR3 is 15 amino acids. CDR3 sequence: CASSRQGSDNSPLHF. CDR3 nucleotides: TGTGCCAGCAGTAGACAGGGCTCGGACAATTCACCCCTCCACTTT.

The CDR3 reads CASSQVSMNTEAFF. The CDR3, as DNA: TGCGCCAGCAGCCAAGTCAGCATGAACACTGAAGCTTTCTTT. The chain uses TRBV4-3 and TRBJ1-1; D is ambiguous. Per the germline V gene, CDR1 is LGHNA and CDR2 is YSLEER. V gave up 1 base and J gave up 0 bases, with 6 bases separating them. CDR3 length equals 14 residues.

The sample holds a few counts of this clone. The rearrangement links TRBV10-3 to TRBJ1-1, with TRBD1 as a possible D gene (5 bases). V lost 6 bases and J 5 bases, leaving 7 bases between the germline ends. The CDR3 loop spans 11 amino acids. Germline lookup yields CDR1 ENHRY and CDR2 SYGVKD. This CDR3 is CAIRQGTEAFF. DNA of the CDR3: TGTGCCATCAGGCAGGGAACTGAAGCTTTCTTT.

This clone was seen only a few times. In DNA, the CDR3 is TGTGCCAGCAGTGAAGCTAGGCCAGGCGAGCAGTACTTC. Protein sequence: CASSEARPGEQYF. This chain connects TRBV6-1 to TRBJ2-7; no firm D call. V was clipped by 0 bases and J by 6 bases, with 9 bases between them. This CDR3 contains 13 residues. Germline V gene sequence: CDR1 MNHNS, CDR2 SASEGT.

This clone was seen more than once but under ten times. This rearrangement joins TRBV29-1 to TRBJ1-1, with 9 bases identical to TRBD1. The length of the CDR3 is 12 residues. V gave up 5 bases and J gave up 6 bases; unmatched junction bases: 4. The germline CDR1 and CDR2 sequences are SQVTM and ANQGSEA. CDR3: CSVSTGGAEAFF. In DNA, the CDR3 is TGCAGCGTTTCAACAGGGGGCGCTGAAGCTTTCTTT.

The chain links TRBV19 to TRBJ1-1; maybe TRBD1 (5 bases). Trimming left V 7 bases short and J 4 bases short, with 16 bases between. Germline lookup yields CDR1 LNHDA and CDR2 SQIVND (reference sequence). The CDR3 spans 14 residues. The DNA of the CDR3 is TGTGCCAGTACCACCGTGGGGGGGGGCACTGAAGCTTTCTTT. It encodes CASTTVGGGTEAFF.

The chain carries TRBV18 and TRBJ1-1; D not resolved. CDR1 KGHSH and CDR2 LQKENI come from the germline V gene. The CDR3 sequence is 15 residues long. V lost 1 base, J lost 3 bases, and 12 bases lay in between. CDR3 amino acids: CASSPLSTGHTEAFF. CDR3 in DNA: TGTGCCAGCTCACCACTATCCACCGGGCACACTGAAGCTTTCTTT.

A single count supports this clone. This sequence joins TRBV6-6 and TRBJ2-7; TRBD2 matches at 8 bases. The CDR3 contains 15 residues. Germline values: CDR1 MNHNY, CDR2 SVGAGI (reference sequence). J was trimmed by 0 bases and V by 4 bases; bases with no gene match: 5. This chain's CDR3 is CASSLSGTSSYEQYF. CDR3 DNA: TGTGCCAGCAGTTTATCCGGGACTAGCTCCTACGAGCAGTACTTC.

J is TRBJ2-2 and V is TRBV30, with a possible D match to TRBD1 (5 bases). Germline CDR1 GTSNPN, CDR2 SVGIG (reference sequence). The CDR3 has 13 amino acids. Trimming took 4 bases from V and 6 from J, leaving 12 bases between them. The chain's CDR3 is CAWTPGMAGELFF. The DNA for the CDR3 is TGTGCCTGGACCCCAGGGATGGCCGGGGAGCTGTTTTTT.

This chain connects TRBV20-1 to TRBJ1-2; D not certain. Germline CDR1 reads DFQATT; CDR2 reads SNEGSKA (reference sequence). The CDR3 loop spans 11 amino acids. V lost 7 bases, J lost 2 bases, and 8 bases lay in between. DNA for the CDR3: TGCAGTGAGAGCGGGAACTATGGCTACACCTTC. Its translation: CSESGNYGYTF.

This clone was recorded only once. J is TRBJ1-4 and V is TRBV6-6, with D unresolved. V was trimmed by 7 bases and J by 5 bases, leaving 17 bases between them. CDR1 and CDR2 (germline): MNHNY, SVGAGI (reference sequence). The CDR3 has 15 amino acids. The DNA for the CDR3 is TGTGCCAGCACCCAAAGACTCCTGGGAAATGAAAAACTGTTTTTT. Protein sequence: CASTQRLLGNEKLFF.

This clone occurred many times. This chain joins TRBV11-2 and TRBJ2-5, with a weak D call TRBD2 (7 bases). The V end was cut by 2 bases, the J end by 3 bases, with 16 bases between. The CDR3 runs 16 residues. Germline-derived CDR1 and CDR2 are SGHAT and FQNNGV. The CDR3 spells CASSLITGRGKETQYF. The CDR3 nucleotides read TGTGCCAGCAGCTTAATAACAGGGCGGGGGAAAGAGACCCAGTACTTC.

This clone was picked up one time. The chain joins TRBV5-1 to TRBJ2-7, with 7 bases identical to TRBD1. With V trimmed by 5 bases and J by 3 bases, 5 bases remained unmatched. Germline V gene data show CDR1 as SGHRS and CDR2 as YFSETQ. This CDR3 contains 13 residues. The CDR3 coding sequence is TGCGCCAGCAGTTGGGACAGCTACTACGAGCAGTACTTC. It yields the protein CASSWDSYYEQYF. The variable domain in full, completed from reference TRBV5-1 and TRBJ2-7, reads KAGVTQTPRYLIKTRGQQVTLSCSPISGHRSVSWYQQTPGQGLQFLFEYFSETQRNKGNFPGRFSGRQFSNSRSEMNVSTLELGDSALYLCASSWDSYYEQYFGPGTRLTVT.

The chain has TRBV5-1 and TRBJ2-1, with no clear D. The V gene's germline CDR1 is SGHRS and CDR2 YFSETQ. CDR3 length: 14 amino acids. The V end lost 4 bases, the J end lost 0 bases, and 8 bases lay between the germline ends. In DNA form, the CDR3 reads TGCGCCAGCAGCCCGTGGAGCTCCTACAATGAGCAGTTCTTC. This encodes CASSPWSSYNEQFF.

V usage is TRBV6-1 and J usage is TRBJ2-1; 10 nucleotides align to TRBD1. Germline CDR1 and CDR2: MNHNS and SASEGT. V gave up 6 bases and J gave up 5 bases; unmatched junction bases: 4. The CDR3 is 14 amino acids. The CDR3 nucleotides read TGTGCCAGCAGGACAGGGGGCTACGACAATGAGCAGTTCTTC. Translated: CASRTGGYDNEQFF.

The chain carries TRBV15 and TRBJ1-2; 7 nucleotides agree with TRBD1. Germline CDR1 LNHNV, CDR2 YYDKDF (reference sequence). This CDR3 is built from 13 residues. The J segment lost 8 bases and the V segment lost 5 bases, leaving 8 bases of the junction unmatched. CDR3 coding DNA: TGTGCCACCAGCGCGACAGGGCAGGAAGGCTACACCTTC. Its protein product is CATSATGQEGYTF.

The J gene is TRBJ1-2, the V gene TRBV5-1; TRBD1 matches at 7 bases. The CDR3 is 15 residues long. The ends lost 2 bases at V and 6 bases at J; junction bases unmatched: 10. Per the germline V gene, CDR1 is SGHRS and CDR2 is YFSETQ. This CDR3 is CASSFVTGFGDGYTF. CDR3 DNA: TGCGCCAGCAGCTTTGTGACAGGGTTCGGAGATGGCTACACCTTC.